This T cell receptor (beta chain) is from a study of blood T cell repertoires in COVID-19. On the study more broadly: Samples taken during acute and convalescent COVID-19 were collected in the United States, Italy and Spain.

Per the original data handling: From reference gene primer amplification, estimates of nucleated cell counts were derived. Here immunoSEQ multiplex PCR was the method, and the copy in TCRdb shows in-frame clones only, minus some. V and J calls and clone size are copied from that table; D and trimming were computed from the DNA. This table has hundreds of thousands of clones, about 90% appearing once. Trimming cost V 8 bases and J 0 bases, with 14 bases left between them. The CDR3 has 14 residues. Germline-derived CDR1 and CDR2 are MNHNY and SVGAGI (reference sequence). This clonotype originated in a man aged 40-55 years with acute or convalescent COVID-19. Sequenced input: peripheral blood. The chain is built from TRBV6-6 and TRBJ2-7; D unclear. CDR3 region: CASGRVSLSYEQYF. The DNA for the CDR3 is TGTGCCAGCGGTCGGGTCTCACTCTCCTACGAGCAGTACTTC.